A single sample gave rise to the 28 T cell receptor beta chains below, sequenced in a study of monozygotic twins with inflammatory bowel disease. TCRdb reprocessed the 5' RACE reads, with one entry per CDR3 protein and no DNA. Its table records more than 85,000 distinct CDR3 sequences. What was sequenced was blood. The origin of the receptors is a human donor with ulcerative colitis or Crohn's disease, or a healthy co-twin of an affected twin (not recorded which).

This chain joins TRBV7-2 and TRBJ2-7; TCRdb reports TRBD1, a call that lacks DNA to check it against. The CDR3 consists of 13 residues. Germline V gene sequence: CDR1 SGHTA, CDR2 FQGNSA. CDR3 residues: CASRDGQGGEQYF.

The chain links TRBV7-6 to TRBJ2-5; with no DNA, the TCRdb D assignment of TRBD2 cannot be verified. CDR3 length: 17 amino acids. Germline V gene data show CDR1 as SGHVS and CDR2 as FNYEAQ. The CDR3 is CASSLPRLASIEETQYF.

This chain uses TRBV24-1 with TRBJ2-5. The CDR3 spans 14 residues. Germline loops: CDR1 KGHDR, CDR2 SFDVKD. The CDR3 region is CATSDRRFQETQYF.

This chain links TRBV12-3 or TRBV12-4 with TRBJ2-7. This CDR3 is 13 amino acids long. The CDR3 here is CASSLADSYEQYF.

The rearrangement uses TRBV20-1 and TRBJ1-4; the TCRdb call, TRBD1, lacks DNA for checking. The CDR3 totals 13 residues. Germline CDR1 reads DFQATT; CDR2 reads SNEGSKA (reference sequence). The CDR3 loop is CSASIGVNEKLFF.

The gene calls are TRBV20-1 and TRBJ2-7. This CDR3 has 13 amino acids. In germline, CDR1 is DFQATT, CDR2 SNEGSKA (reference sequence). This chain's CDR3 is CSAKRQGSYEQYF.

The J gene is TRBJ1-2, the V gene TRBV7-2; TCRdb reports TRBD1, a call that lacks DNA to check it against. The CDR3 extends over 14 amino acids. Germline CDR1 is SGHTA and CDR2 is FQGNSA. The CDR3 reads CASSTGHTNYGYTF.

V is TRBV7-9 and J is TRBJ2-7; TCRdb names TRBD2, which stays unverified in the absence of DNA. The CDR3 is 15 amino acids. The germline V gene has CDR1 SEHNR and CDR2 FQNEAQ (reference sequence). The CDR3 sequence: CASSLALAGGFEQYF.

The chain carries TRBV9 and TRBJ2-4; TCRdb names TRBD1, which stays unverified in the absence of DNA. CDR3 length: 16 residues. CDR1 is SGDLS, CDR2 YYNGEE, per germline. CDR3 in amino acids: CASIWGLPPAKNIQYF.

The V gene is TRBV7-2, the J gene TRBJ2-1; without DNA, the TCRdb call of TRBD2 cannot be checked. The CDR3 contains 15 residues. CDR1 and CDR2 (germline): SGHTA, FQGNSA. The CDR3 spells CASSPTSGSGDEQFF. Combining the CDR3 with reference TRBV7-2 and TRBJ2-1 gives the whole variable domain GAGVSQSPSNKVTEKGKDVELRCDPISGHTALYWYRQSLGQGLEFLIYFQGNSAPDKSGLPSDRFSAERTGGSVSTLTIQRTQQEDSAVYLCASSPTSGSGDEQFFGPGTRLTVL.

The chain uses TRBV20-1 and TRBJ1-6; TCRdb lists TRBD1, though no DNA is available to test this call. Germline CDR1 DFQATT, CDR2 SNEGSKA (reference sequence). The CDR3 is 14 residues long. The CDR3 sequence is CSAPGAGSSSPLHF.

This rearrangement joins TRBV5-6 to TRBJ1-2. The CDR3 extends over 14 amino acids. Looked up from germline, CDR1 is SGHDT and CDR2 is YYEEEE. The CDR3 sequence is CASSLMELVYGYTF.

The rearrangement joins TRBV18 to TRBJ1-6. Germline V gene data show CDR1 as KGHSH and CDR2 as LQKENI. The CDR3 loop spans 15 amino acids. The CDR3 protein is CASSPNLPRNSPLHF.

The chain combines TRBV6-2 or TRBV6-3 with TRBJ2-3; TCRdb reports TRBD1, a call that lacks DNA to check it against. The V gene's germline CDR1 is MNHEY and CDR2 SVGEGT. The CDR3 covers 14 residues. The CDR3 reads CASSAGQSADTQYF.

The rearrangement joins TRBV28 to TRBJ1-4. This CDR3 region has 15 residues. Germline CDR1 and CDR2: MDHEN and SYDVKM. The CDR3 region is CASSLELATNEKLFF. The full variable domain, rest sourced from reference TRBV28 and TRBJ1-4, is DVKVTQSSRYLVKRTGEKVFLECVQDMDHENMFWYRQDPGLGLRLIYFSYDVKMKEKGDIPEGYSVSREKKERFSLILESASTNQTSMYLCASSLELATNEKLFFGSGTQLSVL.

J is TRBJ1-1 and V is TRBV5-1; TCRdb names TRBD1, which stays unverified in the absence of DNA. The CDR3 covers 16 residues. Germline CDR1 and CDR2: SGHRS and YFSETQ. The chain's CDR3 is CASSLSPQGENTEAFF.

The V and J genes are TRBV7-2 and TRBJ2-7; TCRdb's assignment of TRBD1 cannot be checked, as there is no DNA. This CDR3 contains 14 residues. The germline gives CDR1 SGHTA, CDR2 FQGNSA. CDR3 protein: CASSAQTGGHEQYF.

The chain recombines TRBV7-8 with TRBJ2-2. The CDR3 runs 12 residues. Germline CDR1 SGHVS, CDR2 FQNEAQ. The CDR3 reads CASSLAPGELFF.

This chain connects TRBV2 to TRBJ1-3. Germline loops: CDR1 SNHLY, CDR2 FYNNEI. This CDR3 spans 15 amino acids. This CDR3 is CASSRTALSGNTIYF.

The rearrangement joins TRBV10-3 to TRBJ1-6. The CDR3 extends over 15 amino acids. Germline V CDR1 and CDR2: ENHRY, SYGVKD. CDR3 sequence: CAISERVRMDSPLHF.

The chain has TRBV20-1 and TRBJ2-2. The CDR3 has 13 amino acids. Germline-derived CDR1 and CDR2 are DFQATT and SNEGSKA (reference sequence). The CDR3: CSARLSRHGELFF.

This sequence joins TRBV5-1 and TRBJ2-7; TCRdb selects TRBD2, and the lack of DNA leaves this call unchecked. This CDR3 is built from 14 residues. From germline, CDR1 is SGHRS and CDR2 YFSETQ. CDR3 protein: CASSLLAGEGEQYF.

V usage is TRBV12-3 or TRBV12-4 and J usage is TRBJ2-1; the D call of TRBD2 rests on TCRdb alone, since no DNA is present to check it. The CDR3 totals 16 residues. This chain's CDR3 is CASSLIAGGLYNEQFF.

This rearrangement joins TRBV4-3 to TRBJ1-4. The length of the CDR3 is 16 residues. Per the germline V gene, CDR1 is LGHNA and CDR2 is YSLEER. This chain's CDR3 is CASSQDNHGVNEKLFF.

The V gene is TRBV6-1, the J gene TRBJ2-3; the D call of TRBD1 rests on TCRdb alone, since no DNA is present to check it. Germline V gene lookup returns CDR1 MNHNS and CDR2 SASEGT. This CDR3 has 14 residues. The CDR3 spells CASSAFQGGDTQYF.

V and J are TRBV20-1 and TRBJ2-3; the TCRdb D gene call, TRBD2, has no DNA to confirm it. The germline CDR1 and CDR2 sequences are DFQATT and SNEGSKA (reference sequence). The CDR3 length is 20 residues. This CDR3 is CSASSQGLAGGRRLTDTQYF.

The chain joins TRBV29-1 to TRBJ2-2; TCRdb picks TRBD1, but there is no DNA to check that call. The CDR3 length is 17 residues. The germline gives CDR1 SQVTM, CDR2 ANQGSEA. The CDR3 loop reads CSVPGVGTGVSGGELFF.

The V and J genes are TRBV4-3 and TRBJ1-1; absent DNA, TCRdb's TRBD1 call cannot be checked. This CDR3 contains 14 residues. Germline-derived CDR1 and CDR2 are LGHNA and YSLEER. This chain's CDR3 is CASSQEKGVTEAFF.